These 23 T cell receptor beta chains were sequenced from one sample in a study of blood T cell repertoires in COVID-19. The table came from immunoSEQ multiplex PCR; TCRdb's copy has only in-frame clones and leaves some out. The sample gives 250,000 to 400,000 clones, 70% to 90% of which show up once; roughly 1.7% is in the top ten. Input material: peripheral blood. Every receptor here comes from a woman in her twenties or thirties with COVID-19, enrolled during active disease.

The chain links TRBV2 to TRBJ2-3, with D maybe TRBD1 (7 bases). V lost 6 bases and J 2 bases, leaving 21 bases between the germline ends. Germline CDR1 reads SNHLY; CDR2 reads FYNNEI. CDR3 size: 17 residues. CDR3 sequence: CASSANRGTANTDTQYF. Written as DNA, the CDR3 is TGTGCCAGCAGCGCGAACCGCGGGACAGCCAACACAGATACGCAGTATTTT.

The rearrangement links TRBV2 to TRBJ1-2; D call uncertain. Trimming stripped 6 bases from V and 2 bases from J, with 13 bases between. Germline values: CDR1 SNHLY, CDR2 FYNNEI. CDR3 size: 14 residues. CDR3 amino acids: CASSFLQVNYGYTF. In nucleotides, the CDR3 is TGTGCCAGCAGCTTTCTTCAGGTGAACTATGGCTACACCTTC.

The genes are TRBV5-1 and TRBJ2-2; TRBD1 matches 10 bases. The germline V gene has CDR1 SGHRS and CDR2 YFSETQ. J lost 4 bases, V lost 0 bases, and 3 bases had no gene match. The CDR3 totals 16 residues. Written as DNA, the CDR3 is TGCGCCAGCAGCTTGGCGACAGGGGGCCCCACCGGGGAGCTGTTTTTT. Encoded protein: CASSLATGGPTGELFF.

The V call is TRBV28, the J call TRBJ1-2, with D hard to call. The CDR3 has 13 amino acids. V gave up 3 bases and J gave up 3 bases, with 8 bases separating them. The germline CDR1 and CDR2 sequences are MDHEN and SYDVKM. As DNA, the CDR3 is TGTGCCAGCAGTTTTAACAACCACTATGGCTACACCTTC. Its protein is CASSFNNHYGYTF.

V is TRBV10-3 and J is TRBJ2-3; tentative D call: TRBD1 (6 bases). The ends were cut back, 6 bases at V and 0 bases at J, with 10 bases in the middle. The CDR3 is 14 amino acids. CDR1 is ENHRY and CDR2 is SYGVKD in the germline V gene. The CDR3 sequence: CAISQGTSTDTQYF. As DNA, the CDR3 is TGTGCCATCAGCCAGGGGACCAGCACAGATACGCAGTATTTT.

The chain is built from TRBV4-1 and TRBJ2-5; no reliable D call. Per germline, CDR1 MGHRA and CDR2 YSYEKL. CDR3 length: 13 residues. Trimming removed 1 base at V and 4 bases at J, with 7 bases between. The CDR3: CASSQVLLETQYF. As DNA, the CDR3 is TGCGCCAGCAGCCAAGTCCTATTAGAGACCCAGTACTTC.

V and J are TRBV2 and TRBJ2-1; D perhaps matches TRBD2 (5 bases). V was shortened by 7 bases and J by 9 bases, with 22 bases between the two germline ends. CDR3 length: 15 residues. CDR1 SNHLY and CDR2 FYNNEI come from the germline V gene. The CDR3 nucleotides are TGTGCCAGCACGGACCGCGGACTCGGATTAGGTGAGCAGTTCTTC. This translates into CASTDRGLGLGEQFF.

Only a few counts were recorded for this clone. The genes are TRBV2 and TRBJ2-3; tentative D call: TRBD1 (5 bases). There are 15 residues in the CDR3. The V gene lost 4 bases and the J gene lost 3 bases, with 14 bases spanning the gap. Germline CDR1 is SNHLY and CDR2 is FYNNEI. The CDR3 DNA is TGTGCCAGCAGTGTCAACAGGATAATGACAGATACGCAGTATTTT. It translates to CASSVNRIMTDTQYF.

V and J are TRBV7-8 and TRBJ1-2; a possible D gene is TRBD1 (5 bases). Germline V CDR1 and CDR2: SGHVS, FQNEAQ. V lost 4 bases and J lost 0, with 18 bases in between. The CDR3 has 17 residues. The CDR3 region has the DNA TGTGCCAGCAGCTCTACGGGGGGGGTCCGATCTAACTATGGCTACACCTTC. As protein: CASSSTGGVRSNYGYTF.

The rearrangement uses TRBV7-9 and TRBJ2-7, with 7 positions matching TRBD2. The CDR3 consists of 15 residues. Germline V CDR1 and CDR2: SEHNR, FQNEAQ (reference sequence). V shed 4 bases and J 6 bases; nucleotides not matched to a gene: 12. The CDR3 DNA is TGTGCCAGCAGCTCAGCGATGGCGGGGGATACCGAGCAGTACTTC. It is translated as CASSSAMAGDTEQYF.

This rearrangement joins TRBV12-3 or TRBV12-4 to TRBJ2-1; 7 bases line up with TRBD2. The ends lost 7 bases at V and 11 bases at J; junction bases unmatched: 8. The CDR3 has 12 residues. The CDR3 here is CASTPLLAQQFF. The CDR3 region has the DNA TGTGCCAGCACCCCCCTACTAGCGCAGCAGTTCTTC.

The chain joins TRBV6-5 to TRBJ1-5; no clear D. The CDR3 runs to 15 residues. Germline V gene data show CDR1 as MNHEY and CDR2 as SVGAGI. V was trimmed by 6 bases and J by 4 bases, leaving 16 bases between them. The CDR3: CASRVARGANQPQHF. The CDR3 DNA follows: TGTGCCAGCAGGGTCGCCCGGGGAGCTAATCAGCCCCAGCATTTT.

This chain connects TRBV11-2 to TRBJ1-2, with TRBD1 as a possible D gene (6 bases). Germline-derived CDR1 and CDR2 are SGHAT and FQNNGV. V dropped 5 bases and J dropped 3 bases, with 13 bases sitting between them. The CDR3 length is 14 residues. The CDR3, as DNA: TGTGCCAGCAGCCCCCGGGGGGCCCACTATGGCTACACCTTC. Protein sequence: CASSPRGAHYGYTF. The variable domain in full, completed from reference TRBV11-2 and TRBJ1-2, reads EAGVAQSPRYKIIEKRQSVAFWCNPISGHATLYWYQQILGQGPKLLIQFQNNGVVDDSQLPKDRFSAERLKGVDSTLKIQPAKLEDSAVYLCASSPRGAHYGYTFGSGTRLTVV.

The CDR3 spells CASSLSGGGQPQHF. CDR3 sequence (DNA): TGTGCCAGCAGTTTATCCGGGGGTGGTCAGCCCCAGCATTTT. The chain uses TRBV27 and TRBJ1-5; tentative D call: TRBD1 (5 bases). V was pared by 0 bases and J by 6 bases, with 9 bases between. In germline, CDR1 is MNHEY, CDR2 SMNVEV (reference sequence). This CDR3 has 14 amino acids.

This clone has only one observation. CDR3 in DNA: TGTGCCAGCAGCCCCCGGGGGGACGGGGAGCTGTTTTTT. Its protein is CASSPRGDGELFF. The rearrangement joins TRBV14 to TRBJ2-2; 7 nucleotides line up with TRBD2. CDR3 length: 13 residues. V was clipped by 4 bases and J by 7 bases; unmatched bases: 3. Per the germline V gene, CDR1 is SGHDN and CDR2 is FVKESK.

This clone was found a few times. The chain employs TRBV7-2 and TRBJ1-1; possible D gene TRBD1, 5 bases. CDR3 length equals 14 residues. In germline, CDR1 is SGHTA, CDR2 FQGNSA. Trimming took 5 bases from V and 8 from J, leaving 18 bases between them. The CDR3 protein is CASSLNRGSMEAFF. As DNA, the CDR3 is TGTGCCAGCAGCCTAAACCGGGGGTCTATGGAAGCTTTCTTT.

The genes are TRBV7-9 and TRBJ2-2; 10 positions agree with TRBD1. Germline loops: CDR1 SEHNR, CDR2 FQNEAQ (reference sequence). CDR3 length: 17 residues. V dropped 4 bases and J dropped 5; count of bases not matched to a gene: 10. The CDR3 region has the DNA TGTGCCAGCAGCTCCTACTTTGTGGACAGGGGGACCGGGGAGCTGTTTTTT. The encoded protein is CASSSYFVDRGTGELFF.

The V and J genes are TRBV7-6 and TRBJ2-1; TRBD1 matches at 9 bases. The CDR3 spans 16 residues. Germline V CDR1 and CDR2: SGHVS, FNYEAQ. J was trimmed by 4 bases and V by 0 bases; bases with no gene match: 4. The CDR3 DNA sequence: TGTGCCAGCAGCTTAGCCTACAGGGGGCTTTACAATGAGCAGTTCTTC. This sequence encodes CASSLAYRGLYNEQFF.

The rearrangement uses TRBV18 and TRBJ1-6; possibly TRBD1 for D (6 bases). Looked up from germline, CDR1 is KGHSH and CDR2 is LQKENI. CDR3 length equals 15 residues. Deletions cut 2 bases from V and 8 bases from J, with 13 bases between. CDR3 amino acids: CASSPAGAGDSPLHF. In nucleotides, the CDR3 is TGTGCCAGCTCACCAGCGGGGGCAGGGGATTCACCCCTCCACTTT.

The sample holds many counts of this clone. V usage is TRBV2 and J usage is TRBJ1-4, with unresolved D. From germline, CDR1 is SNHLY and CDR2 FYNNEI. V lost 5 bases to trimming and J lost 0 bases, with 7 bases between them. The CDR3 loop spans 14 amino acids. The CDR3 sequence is CASSPLATNEKLFF. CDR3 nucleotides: TGTGCCAGCAGTCCCCTTGCAACTAATGAAAAACTGTTTTTT. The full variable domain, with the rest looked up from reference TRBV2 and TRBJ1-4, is EPEVTQTPSHQVTQMGQEVILRCVPISNHLYFYWYRQILGQKVEFLVSFYNNEISEKSEIFDDQFSVERPDGSNFTLKIRSTKLEDSAMYFCASSPLATNEKLFFGSGTQLSVL.

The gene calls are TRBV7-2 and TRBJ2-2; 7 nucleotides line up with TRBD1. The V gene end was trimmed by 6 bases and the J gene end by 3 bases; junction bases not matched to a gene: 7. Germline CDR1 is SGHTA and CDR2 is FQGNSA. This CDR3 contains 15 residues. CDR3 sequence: CASRDGTAYTGELFF. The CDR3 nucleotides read TGTGCCAGCAGGGACGGGACAGCTTACACCGGGGAGCTGTTTTTT.

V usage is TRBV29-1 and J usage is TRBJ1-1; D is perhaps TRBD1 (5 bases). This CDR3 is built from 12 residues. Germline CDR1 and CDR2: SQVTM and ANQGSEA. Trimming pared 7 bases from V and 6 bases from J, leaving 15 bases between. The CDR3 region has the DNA TGCAGCGCACAGGACGGTTTCGCTGAAGCTTTCTTT. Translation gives CSAQDGFAEAFF. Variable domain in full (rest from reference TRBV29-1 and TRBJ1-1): SAVISQKPSRDICQRGTSLTIQCQVDSQVTMMFWYRQQPGQSLTLIATANQGSEATYESGFVIDKFPISRPNLTFSTLTVSNMSPEDSSIYLCSAQDGFAEAFFGQGTRLTVV.

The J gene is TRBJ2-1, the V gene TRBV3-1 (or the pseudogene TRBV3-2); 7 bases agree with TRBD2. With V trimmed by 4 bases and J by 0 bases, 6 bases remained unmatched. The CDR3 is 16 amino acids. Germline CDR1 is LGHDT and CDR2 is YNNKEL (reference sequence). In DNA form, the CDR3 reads TGTGCCAGCAGCCCTCAGGGCGGGGGCTCCTACAATGAGCAGTTCTTC. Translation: CASSPQGGGSYNEQFF.